The next 25 T cell receptor beta chains were all read from a single sample in a study of Tregs in tolerant kidney transplant recipients. Sequenced by immunoSEQ multiplex PCR; TCRdb stores in-frame clones only, minus some. The table shows some 68,000 clones, with about four fifths occurring only once. Sample: CD4+ T cells from blood. Source of these receptors: a human donor in good health.

The chain recombines TRBV7-2 with TRBJ2-1; TRBD1 matches at 10 bases. V lost 4 bases and J lost 15; bases outside the gene matches: 15. The CDR3 is 15 residues long. Germline CDR1 and CDR2: SGHTA and FQGNSA. The CDR3 sequence is CASSSSGTGAFGRFF. The CDR3 nucleotides read TGTGCCAGCAGCTCATCCGGGACAGGGGCCTTCGGACGGTTCTTC.

There are a few counts of this clone. The chain carries TRBV30 and TRBJ2-7, with 11 nucleotides matching TRBD2. The V gene end was trimmed by 4 bases and the J gene end by 2 bases; junction bases not matched to a gene: 13. The CDR3 consists of 17 residues. CDR1 is GTSNPN, CDR2 SVGIG, per germline (reference sequence). This CDR3 is CAWKPSAGTSGAYEQYF. The CDR3 DNA reads TGTGCCTGGAAGCCCTCGGCGGGGACTAGCGGTGCCTACGAGCAGTACTTC.

This chain uses TRBV7-2 with TRBJ1-4; D is uncertain. Germline V gene lookup returns CDR1 SGHTA and CDR2 FQGNSA. The ends were cut back, 1 base at V and 1 base at J, with 10 bases in the middle. The CDR3 length is 16 residues. The CDR3 coding sequence is TGTGCCAGCAGCTTAGGGTTAGTGGGAACTAATGAAAAACTGTTTTTT. Encoded protein: CASSLGLVGTNEKLFF.

The chain has TRBV6-1 and TRBJ1-1, with D tentatively TRBD1 (6 bases). Between the trimmed V and J ends, which lost 8 bases and 0 bases, there was a span of 13 bases. The germline gives CDR1 MNHNS, CDR2 SASEGT. This CDR3 is built from 14 residues. This CDR3 is CASLPGGVNTEAFF. The CDR3 coding sequence is TGTGCCAGCCTACCCGGGGGCGTGAACACTGAAGCTTTCTTT.

This clone was observed once. In nucleotides, the CDR3 is TGCGCCAGCAGCTTCGGACGGAGCTCCTACAATGAGCAGTTCTTC. This gives the protein CASSFGRSSYNEQFF. The chain employs TRBV5-1 and TRBJ2-1; D not resolved. Germline assignment: CDR1 SGHRS and CDR2 YFSETQ. The CDR3 sequence is 15 residues long. Trimming took 2 bases from V and 0 from J, leaving 9 bases between them.

V usage is TRBV11-2 and J usage is TRBJ1-5, with D unclear. The V gene's germline CDR1 is SGHAT and CDR2 FQNNGV. The CDR3 consists of 15 residues. V was cut by 4 bases and J by 6 bases, with 16 bases left in between. The CDR3: CASSSLFGGGQPQHF. The CDR3 nucleotides read TGTGCCAGCAGCTCCCTTTTCGGCGGCGGTCAGCCCCAGCATTTT.

J is TRBJ2-6 and V is TRBV13; D is uncertain. This CDR3 spans 16 amino acids. Trimming shortened V by 5 bases and J by 6 bases, and 17 bases separated the two germline ends. In germline, CDR1 is PRHDT, CDR2 FYEKMQ (reference sequence). CDR3 residues: CASSARAVEEANVLTF. In nucleotides, the CDR3 is TGTGCCAGCAGCGCTAGGGCAGTCGAAGAGGCCAACGTCCTGACTTTC.

The chain couples TRBV9 to TRBJ2-3, with D possibly matching TRBD2 (5 bases). V was shortened by 5 bases and J by 5 bases, with 18 bases between the two germline ends. The CDR3 is 15 residues long. CDR1 and CDR2 from the germline V gene are SGDLS and YYNGEE. This CDR3 reads CASSATLLGLDTQYF. The CDR3 bases are TGTGCCAGCAGTGCCACCTTACTAGGCCTAGATACGCAGTATTTT. Complete variable domain (other parts from reference TRBV9 and TRBJ2-3): DSGVTQTPKHLITATGQRVTLRCSPRSGDLSVYWYQQSLDQGLQFLIQYYNGEERAKGNILERFSAQQFPDLHSELNLSSLELGDSALYFCASSATLLGLDTQYFGPGTRLTVL.

The chain uses TRBV19 and TRBJ2-1, with 8 bases aligning to TRBD2. V dropped 1 base and J dropped 0; count of bases not matched to a gene: 5. CDR3 length equals 17 residues. Germline V gives CDR1 LNHDA, CDR2 SQIVND (reference sequence). The CDR3 nucleotides are TGTGCCAGTAGTATAGGGTCAGCGGGGGACTCCTACAATGAGCAGTTCTTC. It encodes CASSIGSAGDSYNEQFF.

The sample holds a few counts of this clone. This chain joins TRBV11-1 and TRBJ2-1; 9 bases are a match to TRBD2. Germline CDR1 is SGHAT and CDR2 is FQDESV (reference sequence). The CDR3 length is 17 residues. The CDR3, as DNA: TGTGGCCCGTCCCCTTTCTGCGGGAGGGACAAGCACAATGAGCAGTTCTTC. Amino acids: CGPSPFCGRDKHNEQFF.

In this sample, this clone turned up a few times. The rearrangement joins TRBV15 to TRBJ2-1; the D gene is possibly TRBD1 (5 bases). Trimming cost V 0 bases and J 5 bases, with 8 bases left between them. Germline assignment: CDR1 LNHNV and CDR2 YYDKDF (reference sequence). The CDR3 length is 14 residues. This chain's CDR3 is CATSRERRDNEQFF. The DNA of the CDR3 is TGTGCCACCAGCAGAGAACGCAGGGACAATGAGCAGTTCTTC.

V is TRBV6-1 and J is TRBJ1-4, with D unresolved. The CDR3 is made up of 17 amino acids. V lost 3 bases to trimming and J lost 4 bases, with 18 bases between them. Looked up from germline, CDR1 is MNHNS and CDR2 is SASEGT. The DNA for the CDR3 is TGTGCCAGCAGTGATGGGATCGCTAGGGTCCTTAATGAAAAACTGTTTTTT. Translating gives CASSDGIARVLNEKLFF.

V and J are TRBV30 and TRBJ2-1, with 7 bases lining up with TRBD2. The CDR3 has 15 amino acids. The V and J ends lost 0 bases and 6 bases, in that order; junction bases with no gene match: 8. The V gene's germline CDR1 is GTSNPN and CDR2 SVGIG (reference sequence). CDR3 amino acids: CAWSVPGGTLNEQFF. The CDR3 DNA is TGTGCCTGGAGTGTACCGGGGGGAACCCTCAATGAGCAGTTCTTC.

The chain employs TRBV7-9 and TRBJ2-5; D is possibly TRBD2 (5 bases). This CDR3 region has 14 residues. Germline V lookup: CDR1 SEHNR, CDR2 FQNEAQ (reference sequence). V shed 0 bases and J shed 7 bases, with 12 bases lying between them. The CDR3 region has the DNA TGTGCCAGCAGCTTAGCGGGGAGTCCCGGGACCCAGTACTTC. It codes for CASSLAGSPGTQYF.

Only one count was recorded for this clone. The V gene is TRBV11-2, the J gene TRBJ1-2; D possibly corresponds to TRBD1 (6 bases). The germline V gene encodes CDR1 SGHAT and CDR2 FQNNGV. The length of the CDR3 is 14 residues. Trimming cost V 6 bases and J 7 bases, with 18 bases left between them. CDR3 DNA sequence: TGTGCCAGCAGGCCCGACAGGAATAGCGCTGGCTACACCTTC. Translation gives CASRPDRNSAGYTF.

J is TRBJ2-3 and V is TRBV6-6; 10 nucleotides line up with TRBD2. Trimming cost V 6 bases and J 0 bases; bases outside gene matches: 6. Germline V gives CDR1 MNHNY, CDR2 SVGAGI (reference sequence). The CDR3 extends over 16 amino acids. The CDR3 nucleotides are TGTGCCAGCAGGTTTGGACTAGCGGCTAGCACAGATACGCAGTATTTT. Its protein is CASRFGLAASTDTQYF.

The V call is TRBV12-5, the J call TRBJ2-6; tentative D call: TRBD2 (5 bases). Per germline, CDR1 LGHNT and CDR2 FRNRAP. The CDR3 covers 18 residues. V was trimmed by 2 bases and J by 4 bases, leaving 18 bases between them. The CDR3 loop reads CASGLIINREPGANVLTF. The CDR3 DNA reads TGTGCTAGTGGTTTGATCATAAATAGGGAGCCCGGGGCCAACGTCCTGACTTTC.

As concerns this clone: At one of its ends the junction is not consistent with the germline gene, which may arise from a read error. The rearrangement joins TRBV7-9 to TRBJ1-2, with a possible D match to TRBD1 (5 bases). This CDR3 contains 15 residues. Germline CDR1 and CDR2: SEHNR and FQNEAQ (reference sequence). For the CDR3, the DNA is TGTGCCAGCAGCTTAGATTTGGGGACCCACTATGGCTACACTTTC. Translation gives CASSLDLGTHYGYTF.

J is TRBJ1-5 and V is TRBV6-5; 9 nucleotides align to TRBD1. This CDR3 contains 13 residues. Per the germline V gene, CDR1 is MNHEY and CDR2 is SVGAGI. With V trimmed by 6 bases and J by 6 bases, 3 bases remained unmatched. DNA for the CDR3: TGTGCCAGCAGATCGACAGGGGGTCAGCCCCAGCATTTT. Translation: CASRSTGGQPQHF.

V gene TRBV2 combines with J gene TRBJ1-6, with 9 nucleotides matching TRBD1. V dropped 5 bases and J dropped 7; count of bases not matched to a gene: 6. The CDR3 sequence is 15 residues long. CDR1 is SNHLY and CDR2 is FYNNEI in the germline V gene. CDR3: CASSPGTGHNSPLHF. CDR3 DNA sequence: TGTGCCAGCAGTCCTGGGACAGGGCACAATTCACCCCTCCACTTT.

CDR3 residues: CASSDNEKGDEGVEHYGYTF. For the CDR3, the DNA is TGTGCCAGCAGCGACAACGAGAAAGGGGATGAAGGGGTGGAGCACTATGGCTACACCTTC. The V gene is TRBV9, the J gene TRBJ1-2, with TRBD1 as a possible D gene (5 bases). V gave up 3 bases and J gave up 3 bases, with 30 bases separating them. CDR1 and CDR2 from the germline V gene are SGDLS and YYNGEE. The CDR3 consists of 20 residues.

V and J are TRBV20-1 and TRBJ2-1, with a tentative D call TRBD2 (6 bases). CDR3 length equals 10 residues. Trimming removed 3 bases at V and 9 bases at J, with 6 bases between. The germline gives CDR1 DFQATT, CDR2 SNEGSKA (reference sequence). This CDR3 reads CSARGGEQFF. In nucleotides, the CDR3 is TGCAGTGCTAGGGGGGGTGAGCAGTTCTTC.

The V gene is TRBV5-1, the J gene TRBJ1-6; tentative D call: TRBD1 (6 bases). Germline-derived CDR1 and CDR2 are SGHRS and YFSETQ. Trimming pared 1 base from V and 7 bases from J, leaving 9 bases between. CDR3 size: 14 residues. The CDR3 bases are TGCGCCAGCAGCTTGTGGGGGGCCAATTCACCCCTCCACTTT. Translating gives CASSLWGANSPLHF.

This clone appeared a single time. The chain is built from TRBV7-2 and TRBJ2-1; 13 bases are a match to TRBD2. CDR1 and CDR2 (germline): SGHTA, FQGNSA. The CDR3 length is 15 residues. V was pared by 5 bases and J by 9 bases, with 7 bases of the junction left unmatched. The CDR3 loop is CASSPTSGRASEQFF. In nucleotides, the CDR3 is TGTGCCAGCAGCCCTACTAGCGGGAGGGCAAGTGAGCAGTTCTTC. The full variable domain, in which reference TRBV7-2 and TRBJ2-1 provide the parts outside the CDR3, is GAGVSQSPSNKVTEKGKDVELRCDPISGHTALYWYRQSLGQGLEFLIYFQGNSAPDKSGLPSDRFSAERTGGSVSTLTIQRTQQEDSAVYLCASSPTSGRASEQFFGPGTRLTVL.

The chain is built from TRBV6-5 and TRBJ2-7; tentatively, D is TRBD2 (5 bases). The CDR3 extends over 13 amino acids. Between the trimmed V and J ends, which lost 4 bases and 1 base, there was a span of 8 bases. The germline V gene encodes CDR1 MNHEY and CDR2 SVGAGI. CDR3 in amino acids: CASSFRDSYEQYF. The CDR3, as DNA: TGTGCCAGCAGTTTCCGGGATTCCTACGAGCAGTACTTC.